Listed below are T cell receptor beta chains from one sample, sequenced in a study of cytomegalovirus exposure and HLA in healthy donors. Only in-frame clones appear in the TCRdb table, and some are missing; sequencing was by immunoSEQ multiplex PCR. The data hold 150,000 or so clones, with approximately 74% observed a single time. Specimen: PBMCs. These receptors all stem from a male donor in good health and CMV-seronegative. Both conserved end residues are part of each CDR3. D genes are given only for firm matches. The size of a clone is reported for some rows only, either as once, few or many, or as a class for expanded clones.

len: 14
d_gene: TRBD1
abundance: NA
v_gene: TRBV2
j_gene: TRBJ1-1
CDR3nt: TGTGCCAGCAGTGAGGGACAGGGAACCACTGAAGCTTTCTTT
CDR3aa: CASSEGQGTTEAFF

len: 17
d_gene: TRBD2
abundance: NA
v_gene: TRBV7-9
j_gene: TRBJ2-5
CDR3nt: TGTGCCAGCAGCTCGGGACTAGCGGGGCTGTACCAAGAGACCCAGTACTTC
CDR3aa: CASSSGLAGLYQETQYF

len: 14
d_gene: NA
abundance: NA
v_gene: TRBV27
j_gene: TRBJ1-1
CDR3nt: TGTGCCAGCAGTCAGGGCTTCCTTCTAACAGAAGCTTTCTTT
CDR3aa: CASSQGFLLTEAFF

len: 17
d_gene: TRBD1
abundance: NA
v_gene: TRBV9
j_gene: TRBJ2-1
CDR3nt: TGTGCCCGGCCCGGGACAGGGGGCTCTAGCGGTCACAATGAGCAGTTCTTC
CDR3aa: CARPGTGGSSGHNEQFF

len: 16
d_gene: TRBD2
abundance: NA
v_gene: TRBV15
j_gene: TRBJ2-7
CDR3nt: TGTGCCACCAGCAGAGATCGAGGACTAGCGGTTTACGAGCAGTACTTC
CDR3aa: CATSRDRGLAVYEQYF

len: 14
d_gene: NA
abundance: NA
v_gene: TRBV5-1
j_gene: TRBJ1-4
CDR3nt: TGCGCCAGCAGCTCTGGACAGTCTAATGAAAAACTGTTTTTT
CDR3aa: CASSSGQSNEKLFF

len: 16
d_gene: TRBD1
abundance: NA
v_gene: TRBV9
j_gene: TRBJ2-1
CDR3nt: TGTGCCAGCAGCGTAAGGCGGGACAGGGGGGAGTATGAGCAGTTCTTC
CDR3aa: CASSVRRDRGEYEQFF

len: 13
d_gene: NA
abundance: NA
v_gene: TRBV9
j_gene: TRBJ2-1
CDR3nt: TGTGCCAGCAGCGCGGGACTCGTCAATGAGCAGTTCTTC
CDR3aa: CASSAGLVNEQFF

len: 16
d_gene: NA
abundance: NA
v_gene: TRBV18
j_gene: TRBJ2-5
CDR3nt: TGTGCCAGCTCACCAACGACAGGTCTACTGGGGGAGACCCAGTACTTC
CDR3aa: CASSPTTGLLGETQYF

len: 11
d_gene: NA
abundance: NA
v_gene: TRBV11-2
j_gene: TRBJ2-5
CDR3nt: TGTGCCAGCAGCTTGGAGGAGACCCAGTACTTC
CDR3aa: CASSLEETQYF

len: 14
d_gene: NA
abundance: few
v_gene: TRBV5-4
j_gene: TRBJ1-2
CDR3nt: TGTGCCAGCAGCTTGGAAGACAGTCTCTATGGCTACACCTTC
CDR3aa: CASSLEDSLYGYTF

len: 14
d_gene: NA
abundance: NA
v_gene: TRBV18
j_gene: TRBJ1-2
CDR3nt: TGTGCCAGCTCTCCAGCGGGGGCGCAGTATGGCTACACCTTC
CDR3aa: CASSPAGAQYGYTF

len: 16
d_gene: TRBD1
abundance: NA
v_gene: TRBV4-3
j_gene: TRBJ1-1
CDR3nt: TGCGCCAGCAGCCTCTGGACAGGGGGTATGAACACTGAAGCTTTCTTT
CDR3aa: CASSLWTGGMNTEAFF

len: 14
d_gene: TRBD1
abundance: NA
v_gene: TRBV7-8
j_gene: TRBJ2-5
CDR3nt: TGTGCCAGCAGCTTAGCGGGACAGGGAGAGACCCAGTACTTC
CDR3aa: CASSLAGQGETQYF

len: 15
d_gene: TRBD1
abundance: once
v_gene: TRBV2
j_gene: TRBJ2-3
CDR3nt: TGTGCCAGCAGTGGGTACAGGGGGCTAACAGATACGCAGTATTTT
CDR3aa: CASSGYRGLTDTQYF

len: 15
d_gene: NA
abundance: NA
v_gene: TRBV11-2
j_gene: TRBJ2-7
CDR3nt: TGTGCCAGCAGCCTTACAGGGTCAAGCTCCTACGAGCAGTACTTC
CDR3aa: CASSLTGSSSYEQYF

len: 19
d_gene: TRBD1
abundance: NA
v_gene: TRBV7-6
j_gene: TRBJ2-6
CDR3nt: TGTGCCAGCAGCTTAGCGTGGACAGGAAAGCCTGAGGGGGCCAACGTCCTGACTTTC
CDR3aa: CASSLAWTGKPEGANVLTF

len: 17
d_gene: NA
abundance: NA
v_gene: TRBV7-2
j_gene: TRBJ2-5
CDR3nt: TGTGCCAGCAGCCCGCTCCTTACAGGGGGACTACAAGAGACCCAGTACTTC
CDR3aa: CASSPLLTGGLQETQYF

len: 13
d_gene: TRBD2
abundance: NA
v_gene: TRBV9
j_gene: TRBJ2-2
CDR3nt: TGTGCCAGCAGCCACGGGGGGACCGGGGAGCTGTTTTTT
CDR3aa: CASSHGGTGELFF

len: 13
d_gene: NA
abundance: NA
v_gene: TRBV25-1
j_gene: TRBJ2-1
CDR3nt: TGTGCCAGCAGTGAGGTGGACTGGAATGAGCAGTTCTTC
CDR3aa: CASSEVDWNEQFF

len: 14
d_gene: TRBD2
abundance: once
v_gene: TRBV5-4
j_gene: TRBJ2-7
CDR3nt: TGTGCCAGCAGCCTACTGGGACTACCCTACGAGCAGTACTTC
CDR3aa: CASSLLGLPYEQYF

len: 16
d_gene: TRBD2
abundance: few
v_gene: TRBV4-3
j_gene: TRBJ2-5
CDR3nt: TGCGCCAGCAGCCAGTTTACTAGCGGGGGGGCGGAGACCCAGTACTTC
CDR3aa: CASSQFTSGGAETQYF

len: 13
d_gene: NA
abundance: NA
v_gene: TRBV9
j_gene: TRBJ1-1
CDR3nt: TGTGCCAGCAGCGACACATGGAACACTGAAGCTTTCTTT
CDR3aa: CASSDTWNTEAFF